What follows describes a single T cell receptor beta chain. The record originates from a study of blood T cell repertoires in COVID-19. For the study at large: Samples came from the United States, Italy and Spain, spanning acute and convalescent COVID-19. T cells, B-cell-depleted T cells, or PBMCs supplied cDNA or gDNA.

Germline loops: CDR1 ENHRY, CDR2 SYGVKD. V lost 10 bases and J lost 3; bases outside the gene matches: 8. The CDR3 runs to 15 residues. As originally analysed: The authors estimated nucleated cell counts from reference gene primer amplification. Assay: immunoSEQ multiplex PCR; the TCRdb copy retains only in-frame clones and omits some. V, J and clone size are those of that table, while D and trimming were read from the DNA. The sample holds about 160,000 clones, approximately 80% seen once. The genes are TRBV10-3 and TRBJ1-5; TRBD1 matches 11 bases. The sequenced sample consisted of peripheral blood. The clonotype comes from a woman older than 75 with active or convalescent COVID-19. The CDR3 sequence: CATLSGQGDNQPQHF. The CDR3, as DNA: TGTGCCACCTTGTCGGGACAGGGGGACAATCAGCCCCAGCATTTT.